A single count supports the clone carrying this T cell receptor (beta chain). Its antigen is unknown. The length of the CDR3 is 14 residues. V lost 7 bases, J lost 5 bases, and 9 bases stayed unmatched. Germline V lookup: CDR1 LNHDA, CDR2 SQIVND (reference sequence). These data are taken from a study of long-term antiretroviral therapy in people with HIV. Survey level was the resolution at which the v3.0 immunoSEQ assay ran. TCRdb's copy holds only in-frame clones and misses some; the assay was immunoSEQ multiplex PCR. In the table there are more than 15,000 clones, about 86% of which are singletons. Study conclusions and caveats: All time points showed a repertoire dominated by clones expanded before ART. Blood draws took place between about 2004 and 2018 and possibly involved older ART regimens.

The chain has TRBV19 and TRBJ1-2; 8 bases match TRBD1. This material consisted of unsorted PBMCs, taken 2.3 years before starting antiretroviral therapy. The TCR sequence derives from a woman in her thirties with HIV. The CDR3 nucleotides are TGTGCCAGTACCCCCGGGGACAGGTTTTATGGCTACACCTTC. Translating it yields CASTPGDRFYGYTF.